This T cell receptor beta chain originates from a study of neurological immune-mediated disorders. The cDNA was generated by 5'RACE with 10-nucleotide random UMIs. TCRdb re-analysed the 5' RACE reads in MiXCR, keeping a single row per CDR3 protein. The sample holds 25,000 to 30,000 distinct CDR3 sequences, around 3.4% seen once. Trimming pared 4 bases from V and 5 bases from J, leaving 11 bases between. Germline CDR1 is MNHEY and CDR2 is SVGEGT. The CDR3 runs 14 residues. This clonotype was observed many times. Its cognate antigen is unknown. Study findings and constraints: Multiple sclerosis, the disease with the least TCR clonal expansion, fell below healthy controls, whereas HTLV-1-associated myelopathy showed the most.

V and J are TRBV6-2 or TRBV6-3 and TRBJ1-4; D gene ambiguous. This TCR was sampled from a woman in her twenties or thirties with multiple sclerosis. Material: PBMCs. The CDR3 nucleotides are TGTGCCAGCAGTTGGAAGGAATTGAATGAAAAACTGTTTTTT. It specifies CASSWKELNEKLFF.